One and the same sample provided the 11 T cell receptor beta chains below, sequenced in a study of blood T cell repertoires in COVID-19. Generated by immunoSEQ multiplex PCR, the TCRdb table keeps only in-frame clones and is missing some. Found here are around 190,000 clones, about 81% of them singletons; the top ten hold approximately 7.8%. The sample taken for sequencing was peripheral blood. These receptors all stem from a woman aged 55-69 years with COVID-19, enrolled during active disease.

The chain combines TRBV7-2 with TRBJ1-2, with 7 bases identical to TRBD1. The germline V gene encodes CDR1 SGHTA and CDR2 FQGNSA. The CDR3 has 16 amino acids. V was clipped by 1 base and J by 4 bases; unmatched bases: 9. The CDR3, as DNA: TGTGCCAGCAGCTTAGTAGGGGGCAGGGGGTTCTATGGCTACACCTTC. Protein product: CASSLVGGRGFYGYTF. The full variable domain, in which reference TRBV7-2 and TRBJ1-2 provide the parts outside the CDR3, is GAGVSQSPSNKVTEKGKDVELRCDPISGHTALYWYRQSLGQGLEFLIYFQGNSAPDKSGLPSDRFSAERTGGSVSTLTIQRTQQEDSAVYLCASSLVGGRGFYGYTFGSGTRLTVV.

CDR3 sequence: CASSPDRTNEKLFF. CDR3 bases: TGTGCCAGCAGCCCCGACAGGACTAATGAAAAACTGTTTTTT. The rearrangement links TRBV9 to TRBJ1-4, with D possibly matching TRBD1 (6 bases). Germline values: CDR1 SGDLS, CDR2 YYNGEE. V was cut by 4 bases and J by 2 bases, with 9 bases left in between. The CDR3 loop spans 14 amino acids.

The chain uses TRBV27 and TRBJ2-1, with a possible D match to TRBD1 (6 bases). Germline V gene lookup returns CDR1 MNHEY and CDR2 SMNVEV (reference sequence). Trimming stripped 2 bases from V and 10 bases from J, with 15 bases between. This CDR3 has 14 amino acids. CDR3 sequence: CASSLITGPGEQFF. The CDR3 bases are TGTGCCAGCAGTTTAATAACAGGGCCGGGCGAGCAGTTCTTC.

This chain connects TRBV14 to TRBJ1-1, with a weak D call TRBD1 (6 bases). From germline, CDR1 is SGHDN and CDR2 FVKESK. The CDR3 is made up of 18 amino acids. V was pared by 4 bases and J by 4 bases, with 25 bases between. The CDR3 nucleotides read TGTGCCAGCAGCCTTATCCCGACAGGTGTTGTTGCTTTCACTGAAGCTTTCTTT. Translating gives CASSLIPTGVVAFTEAFF.

This clone was counted only a few times. The chain carries TRBV30 and TRBJ1-1, with a weak D call TRBD1 (6 bases). Trimming left V 2 bases short and J 2 bases short, with 12 bases between. Germline V gives CDR1 GTSNPN, CDR2 SVGIG (reference sequence). The CDR3 consists of 14 residues. In nucleotides, the CDR3 is TGTGCCTGGAGTCCCCCGGGACACAACACTGAAGCTTTCTTT. Protein sequence: CAWSPPGHNTEAFF.

DNA of the CDR3: TGTGCCAGCAGCTTAGAGGGCCGGTTCTACGAGCAGTACTTC. Its translation is CASSLEGRFYEQYF. J is TRBJ2-7 and V is TRBV6-5; TRBD2 might be the D (5 bases). Germline V lookup: CDR1 MNHEY, CDR2 SVGAGI. The CDR3 runs to 14 residues. The V gene lost 6 bases and the J gene lost 3 bases, with 15 bases spanning the gap.

The chain links TRBV5-4 to TRBJ2-7; 12 bases line up with TRBD2. J lost 7 bases, V lost 3 bases, and 8 bases had no gene match. The germline V gene encodes CDR1 SGHNT and CDR2 YYREEE (reference sequence). The CDR3 spans 15 residues. In DNA form, the CDR3 reads TGTGCCAGCAGCTCCAATCCCCTAGCGGGAGGGGAGCAGTACTTC. It encodes CASSSNPLAGGEQYF.

The V call is TRBV6-5, the J call TRBJ1-2, with 7 nucleotides matching TRBD1. Germline V gene data show CDR1 as MNHEY and CDR2 as SVGAGI. V gave up 6 bases and J gave up 3 bases; unmatched junction bases: 4. The CDR3 runs 13 residues. The CDR3 protein is CASRKGQYYGYTF. The CDR3 bases are TGTGCCAGCAGGAAGGGACAGTACTATGGCTACACCTTC.

The chain joins TRBV19 to TRBJ1-1; D is unclear. Trimming cost V 4 bases and J 0 bases, with 6 bases left between them. From germline, CDR1 is LNHDA and CDR2 SQIVND (reference sequence). The CDR3 length is 13 residues. The CDR3 region has the DNA TGTGCCAGTAGTAGCGGGGTGAACACTGAAGCTTTCTTT. This codes for CASSSGVNTEAFF.

The rearrangement links TRBV7-3 to TRBJ2-1; perhaps TRBD2 as D (6 bases). The CDR3 spans 13 residues. The germline V and J ends were trimmed by 5 bases and 10 bases, with 15 bases remaining between them. CDR1 is SGHTA and CDR2 is FQGTGA in the germline V gene. The CDR3 nucleotides read TGTGCCAGCAGCCCCAAGGACTATTGGGAGCAGTTCTTC. Encoded protein: CASSPKDYWEQFF.

J is TRBJ2-1 and V is TRBV6-5, with D perhaps matching TRBD2 (6 bases). There are 15 residues in the CDR3. V lost 9 bases and J 0 bases, leaving 15 bases between the germline ends. Per germline, CDR1 MNHEY and CDR2 SVGAGI. CDR3 coding DNA: TGTGCCAGTTTCCGAGGGGACTCCTCCTACAATGAGCAGTTCTTC. Its protein is CASFRGDSSYNEQFF.